A single sample is the source of the 31 T cell receptor beta chains below, sequenced in a study of T cells in Graves' hyperthyroidism and ophthalmopathy. Amplification yielded TCR beta CDR3 regions, with RNA transcripts as the source. With the HTBI primer set, the TCR CDR3 went through a first round of RT-PCR. TCRdb recomputed calls from the multiplex PCR reads with MiXCR, one row per CDR3 protein. The sample consists of approximately 490,000 distinct CDR3 sequences, approximately 23% of them appearing once. Sequencing was performed on blood. These receptors were taken from a woman in her 70s with Graves' ophthalmopathy.

This rearrangement joins TRBV7-8 to TRBJ1-3; 7 bases match TRBD1. The CDR3 extends over 14 amino acids. Per germline, CDR1 SGHVS and CDR2 FQNEAQ. The V segment lost 5 bases and the J segment 3 bases; nucleotides outside the gene matches: 4. This CDR3 reads CASSPSGGGNTIYF. CDR3 coding DNA: TGTGCCAGCAGCCCCTCAGGGGGTGGAAACACCATATATTTT. Based on the CDR3 plus reference TRBV7-8 and TRBJ1-3, the full variable domain is GAGVSQSPRYKVAKRGQDVALRCDPISGHVSLFWYQQALGQGPEFLTYFQNEAQLDKSGLPSDRFFAERPEGSVSTLKIQRTQQEDSAVYLCASSPSGGGNTIYFGEGSWLTVV.

This clonotype was observed once. Its ends do not fully match the called genes, so a read error is possible. The V and J genes are TRBV30 and TRBJ2-5; possibly TRBD1 or TRBD2 for D (5 bases each). Germline assignment: CDR1 GTSNPN and CDR2 SVGIG (reference sequence). This CDR3 spans 12 amino acids. Here the CDR3 DNA reads TGTGCCTGGAGTGTACCTTCGGGACCCCAGGACTTC. This sequence encodes CAWSVPSGPQDF. The whole variable domain, remainder taken from reference TRBV30 and TRBJ2-5, is SQTIHQWPATLVQPVGSPLSLECTVEGTSNPNLYWYRQAAGRGLQLLFYSVGIGQISSEVPQNLSASRPQDRQFILSSKKLLLSDSGFYLCAWSVPSGPQDFGPGTRLLVL.

This rearrangement joins TRBV25-1 to TRBJ2-1; no clear D gene. Trimming took off 10 bases at V and 4 bases at J, with 8 bases between the two ends. Germline V lookup: CDR1 MGHDK, CDR2 SYGVNS. There are 11 residues in the CDR3. The DNA for the CDR3 is TGTGCCACCGGGCGGTACAATGAGCAGTTCTTC. Its protein is CATGRYNEQFF.

V is TRBV30 and J is TRBJ2-7, with D perhaps TRBD2 (6 bases). From germline, CDR1 is GTSNPN and CDR2 SVGIG (reference sequence). Trimming pared 0 bases from V and 3 bases from J, leaving 9 bases between. The CDR3 consists of 13 residues. CDR3 in amino acids: CAWSVPGGYEQYF. CDR3 coding DNA: TGTGCCTGGAGTGTACCCGGGGGCTACGAGCAGTACTTC.

The rearrangement links TRBV7-9 to TRBJ1-2, with TRBD1 matching 7 bases. V shed 1 base, J shed 6 bases, and the junction held 8 bases outside the gene matches. CDR1 SEHNR and CDR2 FQNEAQ come from the germline V gene (reference sequence). This CDR3 comprises 15 residues. The CDR3 sequence: CASSLEGQTPNGYTF. DNA for the CDR3: TGTGCCAGCAGCTTAGAGGGACAGACTCCCAATGGCTACACCTTC.

The rearrangement links TRBV5-1 to TRBJ2-7; tentatively, D is TRBD1 or TRBD2 (5 bases each). Germline V gives CDR1 SGHRS, CDR2 YFSETQ. V was trimmed by 4 bases and J by 3 bases, leaving 17 bases between them. The CDR3 covers 15 residues. CDR3 sequence: CASSIGTDALYEQYF. CDR3 nucleotides: TGCGCCAGCAGCATTGGGACGGACGCCCTCTACGAGCAGTACTTC.

The chain is built from TRBV19 and TRBJ2-7; D may be TRBD2 (6 bases). CDR3 length equals 15 residues. Trimming left V 7 bases short and J 1 base short, with 17 bases between. Germline loops: CDR1 LNHDA, CDR2 SQIVND (reference sequence). The CDR3 bases are TGTGCCAGTACCCCCCGCGGGAAAGGGTCCTACGAGCAGTACTTC. Its protein is CASTPRGKGSYEQYF.

This clonotype was detected many times. The genes are TRBV29-1 and TRBJ1-1, with 9 bases fitting TRBD1. The ends lost 7 bases at V and 6 bases at J; junction bases unmatched: 6. This CDR3 is built from 12 residues. Germline-derived CDR1 and CDR2 are SQVTM and ANQGSEA. This chain's CDR3 is CSATDRGAEAFF. DNA for the CDR3: TGCAGCGCGACGGACAGGGGAGCTGAAGCTTTCTTT.

V usage is TRBV19 and J usage is TRBJ2-1; 7 bases line up with TRBD1. Losses at the gene ends were 5 bases for V and 6 bases for J; bases not matched to a gene: 13. Germline V gives CDR1 LNHDA, CDR2 SQIVND (reference sequence). This CDR3 has 16 amino acids. The CDR3 nucleotides are TGTGCCAGTAGTCTCCTCTTCGGGACAGAAAGCAATGAGCAGTTCTTC. It translates to CASSLLFGTESNEQFF.

The V call is TRBV10-1, the J call TRBJ2-7; tentatively, D is TRBD1 (6 bases). The V end lost 3 bases, the J end lost 0 bases, and 15 bases lay between the germline ends. The CDR3 is made up of 16 amino acids. Germline CDR1 and CDR2: WNHNN and SYGVQD (reference sequence). The CDR3 spells CASSDLQGPSSYEQYF. The CDR3 DNA follows: TGCGCCAGCAGTGACCTACAGGGTCCTAGCTCCTACGAGCAGTACTTC.

In this sample, this clonotype turned up a few times. The CDR3 region is CAIDRRSGNSPLHF. In nucleotides, the CDR3 is TGTGCCATCGATAGACGGAGTGGGAATTCACCCCTCCACTTT. The rearrangement joins TRBV7-9 to TRBJ1-6, with D unresolved. This CDR3 contains 14 residues. Deletions cut 10 bases from V and 7 bases from J, with 17 bases between. Germline loops: CDR1 SEHNR, CDR2 FQNEAQ (reference sequence).

The chain combines TRBV6-2 or TRBV6-3 with TRBJ1-5; the D is unclear. The CDR3 spans 16 residues. V was trimmed by 6 bases and J by 6 bases, leaving 21 bases between them. Germline V gene sequence: CDR1 MNHEY, CDR2 SVGEGT. The CDR3, as DNA: TGTGCCAGCAGGAAAACTACAAGGCATGAGGGTCAGCCCCAGCATTTT. Translating gives CASRKTTRHEGQPQHF.

V usage is TRBV6-1 and J usage is TRBJ2-7; possibly TRBD1 for D (5 bases). In germline, CDR1 is MNHNS, CDR2 SASEGT. The CDR3 contains 18 residues. V was trimmed by 0 bases and J by 3 bases, leaving 21 bases between them. CDR3 region: CASSEALFQQGLNYEQYF. The CDR3 nucleotides read TGTGCCAGCAGTGAAGCTTTGTTCCAGCAGGGTTTAAACTACGAGCAGTACTTC.

This sequence joins TRBV24-1 and TRBJ1-2; 8 positions agree with TRBD1. The germline V gene encodes CDR1 KGHDR and CDR2 SFDVKD. V lost 4 bases to trimming and J lost 6 bases; unmatched junction nucleotides: 9. The CDR3 length is 15 residues. This chain's CDR3 is CATSEKGGRGHGYTF. Here the CDR3 DNA reads TGTGCCACCAGTGAAAAAGGAGGCAGGGGGCATGGCTACACCTTC.

This clonotype was counted at least ten times. The V call is TRBV6-2 or TRBV6-3, the J call TRBJ2-7, with TRBD2 as a possible D gene (7 bases). Germline V gene sequence: CDR1 MNHEY, CDR2 SVGEGT. The CDR3 spans 16 residues. V dropped 5 bases and J dropped 3 bases, with 20 bases sitting between them. The CDR3 DNA follows: TGTGCCAGCAGTGCTGGGACAAGCTCTAGCGGCTACGAGCAGTACTTC. It yields the protein CASSAGTSSSGYEQYF.

The chain carries TRBV24-1 and TRBJ2-3; 11 bases fit TRBD2. V shed 3 bases and J 2 bases; nucleotides not matched to a gene: 6. CDR1 and CDR2 (germline): KGHDR, SFDVKD. This CDR3 has 17 residues. As DNA, the CDR3 is TGTGCCACCAGTGATCCGACTAGCGGGACCTCCACAGATACGCAGTATTTT. It yields the protein CATSDPTSGTSTDTQYF.

This clonotype came up many times. The genes are TRBV5-1 and TRBJ2-1, with TRBD2 as a possible D gene (5 bases). V dropped 0 bases and J dropped 7 bases, with 8 bases sitting between them. The CDR3 sequence is 13 residues long. Germline lookup yields CDR1 SGHRS and CDR2 YFSETQ. The CDR3: CASSLAGRNEQFF. CDR3 DNA: TGCGCCAGCAGCTTGGCGGGGAGAAATGAGCAGTTCTTC.

The rearrangement uses TRBV28 and TRBJ1-3; 7 nucleotides line up with TRBD1. Germline loops: CDR1 MDHEN, CDR2 SYDVKM. V lost 6 bases, J lost 4 bases, and 9 bases stayed unmatched. There are 15 residues in the CDR3. CDR3 amino acids: CASSRWTGYGNTIYF. The CDR3 DNA reads as TGTGCCAGCAGCCGATGGACAGGCTACGGAAACACCATATATTTT. The full variable domain, in which reference TRBV28 and TRBJ1-3 provide the parts outside the CDR3, is DVKVTQSSRYLVKRTGEKVFLECVQDMDHENMFWYRQDPGLGLRLIYFSYDVKMKEKGDIPEGYSVSREKKERFSLILESASTNQTSMYLCASSRWTGYGNTIYFGEGSWLTVV.

There are many counts of this clonotype. The V call is TRBV12-3 or TRBV12-4, the J call TRBJ1-2, with 7 nucleotides matching TRBD1. There are 13 residues in the CDR3. The V segment lost 6 bases and the J segment 4 bases; nucleotides outside the gene matches: 5. This CDR3 is CASRPGGAYGYTF. The CDR3 DNA follows: TGTGCCAGCAGACCAGGGGGTGCCTATGGCTACACCTTC.

Many counts were recorded for this clonotype. The chain couples TRBV28 to TRBJ1-1; D perhaps matches TRBD1 (5 bases). The CDR3 is made up of 14 amino acids. Between the trimmed V and J ends, which lost 9 bases and 0 bases, there was a span of 14 bases. Germline V gene lookup returns CDR1 MDHEN and CDR2 SYDVKM. The CDR3: CASMTGQLNTEAFF. The CDR3 bases are TGTGCCAGTATGACTGGACAATTGAACACTGAAGCTTTCTTT.

The chain couples TRBV7-9 to TRBJ2-1, with a possible D match to TRBD2 (7 bases). Trimming removed 5 bases from V and 5 bases from J, with 22 bases in between. The CDR3 has 17 residues. Germline CDR1 is SEHNR and CDR2 is FQNEAQ (reference sequence). In DNA form, the CDR3 reads TGTGCCAGCAGCCCCCGATCCGGGGGAGGGGGAAACAATGAGCAGTTCTTC. This sequence encodes CASSPRSGGGGNNEQFF.

The V and J genes are TRBV4-1 and TRBJ1-2, with D perhaps TRBD1 (6 bases). The germline gives CDR1 MGHRA, CDR2 YSYEKL. The CDR3 contains 15 residues. V lost 7 bases to trimming and J lost 1 base, with 16 bases between them. The CDR3 sequence: CASTPGRGGNYGYTF. In nucleotides, the CDR3 is TGCGCCAGCACCCCCGGCAGGGGCGGTAACTATGGCTACACCTTC.

The rearrangement joins TRBV12-3 or TRBV12-4 to TRBJ2-3; 9 nucleotides line up with TRBD2. The CDR3 length is 15 residues. J lost 3 bases, V lost 6 bases, and 7 bases had no gene match. The CDR3 DNA is TGTGCCAGCAGCCCCGCGGGAGGGCCAACAGATACGCAGTATTTT. It yields the protein CASSPAGGPTDTQYF.

The sample holds many counts of this clonotype. The chain couples TRBV11-1 to TRBJ1-1; perhaps TRBD1 as D (6 bases). There are 14 residues in the CDR3. The germline CDR1 and CDR2 sequences are SGHAT and FQDESV (reference sequence). The V and J ends lost 3 bases and 4 bases respectively, with 12 bases between them. The CDR3 DNA is TGTGCCAGCAGCTTCGGGGGCCGGGGCACTGAAGCTTTCTTT. It is translated as CASSFGGRGTEAFF.

This clonotype has only a few counts. The chain has TRBV20-1 and TRBJ2-7; TRBD2 agrees at 10 bases. With 1 base clipped from V and 5 bases from J, the junction kept 5 bases outside the gene matches. Germline V gene sequence: CDR1 DFQATT, CDR2 SNEGSKA (reference sequence). CDR3 length: 14 amino acids. The CDR3 region has the DNA TGCAGTGCTAGAGGGGCCCTAGCGGGAGACGAGCAGTACTTC. It is translated as CSARGALAGDEQYF.

As for this clonotype: The DNA is left out, because the CDR3 cannot be placed on it with certainty; the CDR3 is given as TCRdb lists it. The chain has TRBV12-3 or TRBV12-4 and TRBJ1-6. The CDR3 is made up of 15 amino acids, end residues included. Here the CDR3 reads CASSFLAGYNSPLHF.

This clonotype was counted once. This likely came from a read error, as a far larger clone is one base away. The chain combines TRBV9 with TRBJ2-7; 8 nucleotides match TRBD1. The J segment lost 2 bases and the V segment lost 0 bases, leaving 1 base of the junction unmatched. The CDR3 sequence is 14 residues long. Germline CDR1 and CDR2: SGDLS and YYNGEE. The CDR3 sequence is CASSVGQGTYEQYF. The CDR3 coding sequence is TGTGCCAGCAGCGTAGGACAGGGGACCTACGAGCAGTACTTC.

A few counts support this clonotype. The chain is built from TRBV10-3 and TRBJ2-7; D might be TRBD2 (5 bases). Trimming stripped 4 bases from V and 11 bases from J, with 12 bases between. The CDR3 has 11 residues. The germline CDR1 and CDR2 sequences are ENHRY and SYGVKD. DNA of the CDR3: TGTGCCATCAGTGGAGGGATGGAGAAGTACTTC. This gives the protein CAISGGMEKYF.

This chain connects TRBV30 to TRBJ2-7; 9 bases fit TRBD2. V lost 1 base to trimming and J lost 3 bases; unmatched junction nucleotides: 4. The CDR3 is made up of 14 amino acids. The germline V gene has CDR1 GTSNPN and CDR2 SVGIG (reference sequence). CDR3 nucleotides: TGTGCCTGGAGTGGTCTAGCGGGATTCTACGAGCAGTACTTC. Amino acids: CAWSGLAGFYEQYF.

V and J are TRBV11-1 and TRBJ2-1, with TRBD2 matching over 10 bases. V trimming: 7 bases; J trimming: 9 bases; junction bases outside the gene matches: 18. The CDR3 has 17 residues. Per the germline V gene, CDR1 is SGHAT and CDR2 is FQDESV (reference sequence). The CDR3 protein is CASKPQAGGPAVGEQFF. CDR3 bases: TGTGCCAGCAAACCGCAAGCGGGAGGGCCCGCTGTTGGTGAGCAGTTCTTC.

The V call is TRBV6-1, the J call TRBJ2-3; D is unclear. V lost 0 bases and J lost 8, with 9 bases in between. The CDR3 length is 13 residues. CDR1 is MNHNS, CDR2 SASEGT, per germline. The CDR3 DNA reads TGTGCCAGCAGTGAAGCGCCCCCTCGTACGCAGTATTTT. Protein: CASSEAPPRTQYF.